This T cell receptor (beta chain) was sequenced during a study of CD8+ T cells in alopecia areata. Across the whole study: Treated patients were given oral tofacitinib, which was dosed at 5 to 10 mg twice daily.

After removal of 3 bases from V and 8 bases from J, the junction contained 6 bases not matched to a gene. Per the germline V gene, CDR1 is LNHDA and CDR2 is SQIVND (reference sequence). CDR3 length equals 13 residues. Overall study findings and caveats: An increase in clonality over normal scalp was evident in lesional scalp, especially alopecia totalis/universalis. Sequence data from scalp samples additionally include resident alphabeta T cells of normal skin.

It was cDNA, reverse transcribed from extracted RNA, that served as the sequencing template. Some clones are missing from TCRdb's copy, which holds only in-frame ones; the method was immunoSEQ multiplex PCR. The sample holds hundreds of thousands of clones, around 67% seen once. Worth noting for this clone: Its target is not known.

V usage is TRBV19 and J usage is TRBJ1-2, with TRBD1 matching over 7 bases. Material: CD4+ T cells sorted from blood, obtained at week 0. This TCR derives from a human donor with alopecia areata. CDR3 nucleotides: TGTGCCAGTAGTATGAACAGGGACAGCGGCTACACCTTC. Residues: CASSMNRDSGYTF.